The sequence of this T cell receptor (beta chain) was determined in a study of T-cell memory formation after mild COVID-19. Regarding the study as a whole: Confirmation was lacking for SARS-CoV-2 specificity of second-wave clones that peaked on day 37.

Germline V lookup: CDR1 MNHEY, CDR2 SMNVEV (reference sequence). CDR3 length equals 17 residues. The V end lost 0 bases, the J end lost 0 bases, and 12 bases lay between the germline ends. TCRdb passed the 5' RACE reads through MiXCR, listing each CDR3 protein once. The table lists about 540,000 distinct CDR3 sequences, approximately 20% of them singletons. A word on this clonotype: What it recognizes is unknown.

This sequence originates from an adult woman who had mild COVID-19 (a few samples of this study predate the infection). Cell type and time point are not known. The chain couples TRBV27 to TRBJ2-4; no clear D gene. Specimen: PBMCs or a T cell subset sorted from them (not recorded which). CDR3 DNA sequence: TGTGCCAGCAGTTTATCCCCCAGACTCGTAGCCAAAAACATTCAGTACTTC. Its translation is CASSLSPRLVAKNIQYF.